This TCR beta chain was identified during a study of naive and memory T cell subsets. Study-wide findings and caveats: Each distinct alpha or beta sequence counts as one clonotype. Over 85% of naive TCR sequences appeared only once, unlike memory subsets.

Two oligonucleotides, mixed equimolar, formed the beta constant-region primer covering TRBC1 and TRBC2. Four rounds of PCR amplified the ligated cDNA using nested alpha and beta constant-region primers plus SP2. TCRdb re-called the UMI-ligation and nested PCR reads with MiXCR, one entry per CDR3 protein. The sample lists 130,000 to 150,000 distinct CDR3 sequences, over 15% seen once, with roughly 0.14% in the top ten. Alpha and beta libraries were amplified separately from the second PCR onward. Turning to this clonotype: What it binds is unknown.

Sequencing was carried out using naive CD4+ T cells from blood. The sequence derives from a human donor in good health.

Here the CDR3 reads CASGLEAGMGNTEAFF. The CDR3 DNA is TGTGCTAGTGGTTTGGAAGCAGGGATGGGGAACACTGAAGCTTTCTTT. The rearrangement uses TRBV12-5 and TRBJ1-1; TRBD1 might be the D (5 bases). Trimming removed 1 base from V and 1 base from J, with 13 bases in between. Germline loops: CDR1 LGHNT, CDR2 FRNRAP. The CDR3 runs to 16 residues.